This T cell receptor (beta chain) was identified during a study of blood T cells in healthy people across ages. Notes on the study in general: A strong correlation was found between TCR beta diversity and the percentage of naive T cells.

Between the trimmed V and J ends, which lost 9 bases and 0 bases, there was a span of 21 bases. CDR1 and CDR2 (germline): SGHTA, FQGNSA. The CDR3 is 17 amino acids. This clonotype has a handful of counts. The antigen is not known. It was with a sample-barcoded 5' primer and a J-beta primer mix that a second PCR of roughly 7 to 12 cycles was run. With 12 random nucleotides, a template-switch adaptor tagged each individual cDNA molecule. There were at least 2.5 million CDR3-containing paired-end reads obtained from each sample. In TCRdb, the 5' RACE reads were re-called with MiXCR into one record per CDR3 protein. The sample has under 2,000,000 distinct CDR3 sequences; 49% are singletons.

The source is a woman aged 40 to 50 in good health. The sequenced sample was blood. This chain connects TRBV7-2 to TRBJ2-1; D not resolved. In DNA, the CDR3 is TGTGCCAGTACACACTGGACCATAAAATTCTCCTACAATGAGCAGTTCTTC. Its protein product is CASTHWTIKFSYNEQFF. Complete variable domain (other parts from reference TRBV7-2 and TRBJ2-1): GAGVSQSPSNKVTEKGKDVELRCDPISGHTALYWYRQSLGQGLEFLIYFQGNSAPDKSGLPSDRFSAERTGGSVSTLTIQRTQQEDSAVYLCASTHWTIKFSYNEQFFGPGTRLTVL.